The 21 T cell receptor beta chains given below trace back to one sample, sequenced in a study of T-cell memory formation after mild COVID-19. TCRdb reanalysed the 5' RACE reads using MiXCR and keeps one entry per CDR3 protein. The sample carries about 400,000 distinct CDR3 sequences, under 15% recorded once. Specimen: PBMCs or a T cell subset sorted from them (not recorded which). These receptors were collected from a man between 18 and 29 years old who had mild COVID-19 (a few samples of this study predate the infection). Cell type and time point are not known.

The chain recombines TRBV4-1 with TRBJ2-1; 8 positions agree with TRBD2. CDR3 size: 14 residues. V was clipped by 3 bases and J by 10 bases; unmatched bases: 8. Germline values: CDR1 MGHRA, CDR2 YSYEKL. Here the CDR3 reads CASSQPERGREQFF. CDR3 coding DNA: TGCGCCAGCAGCCAGCCAGAGCGGGGGCGGGAGCAGTTCTTC.

This clonotype turned up a few times. The chain links TRBV7-2 to TRBJ2-3, with 9 bases fitting TRBD2. V lost 4 bases and J lost 4; bases outside the gene matches: 9. Germline assignment: CDR1 SGHTA and CDR2 FQGNSA. The CDR3 sequence is 16 residues long. The CDR3 spells CASSSSGGPEADTQYF. The CDR3, as DNA: TGTGCCAGCAGCTCGAGCGGGGGGCCTGAGGCAGATACGCAGTATTTT.

This chain connects TRBV11-2 to TRBJ2-5; D gene uncertain. The CDR3 runs 14 residues. Germline V gene data show CDR1 as SGHAT and CDR2 as FQNNGV. Trimming shortened V by 4 bases and J by 2 bases, and 11 bases separated the two germline ends. CDR3 in DNA: TGTGCCAGCAGCTCAGAGTATTTACAAGAGACCCAGTACTTC. Amino acid sequence: CASSSEYLQETQYF.

This clonotype was observed a few times. The chain carries TRBV19 and TRBJ1-1; D remains ambiguous. This CDR3 spans 13 amino acids. Germline CDR1 and CDR2: LNHDA and SQIVND (reference sequence). The V and J ends lost 7 bases and 0 bases respectively, with 9 bases between them. In DNA, the CDR3 is TGTGCCAGTAAGATGGACTTGAACACTGAAGCTTTCTTT. It codes for CASKMDLNTEAFF.

This chain joins TRBV29-1 and TRBJ2-3; D is uncertain. The germline gives CDR1 SQVTM, CDR2 ANQGSEA. The CDR3 loop spans 13 amino acids. The V end lost 8 bases, the J end lost 0 bases, and 12 bases lay between the germline ends. CDR3 protein: CSLGLTSTDTQYF. The CDR3, as DNA: TGCAGCCTCGGCCTAACGAGCACAGATACGCAGTATTTT.

The rearrangement uses TRBV28 and TRBJ2-5; 7 bases are a match to TRBD1. The junction had 8 bases not matched to a gene; V was cut back by 6 bases and J by 4 bases. The V gene's germline CDR1 is MDHEN and CDR2 SYDVKM. This CDR3 has 14 residues. CDR3: CASRPQGMTETQYF. CDR3 sequence (DNA): TGTGCCAGCAGACCACAGGGGATGACAGAGACCCAGTACTTC. Looking up the rest from reference TRBV28 and TRBJ2-5 gives the full variable domain: DVKVTQSSRYLVKRTGEKVFLECVQDMDHENMFWYRQDPGLGLRLIYFSYDVKMKEKGDIPEGYSVSREKKERFSLILESASTNQTSMYLCASRPQGMTETQYFGPGTRLLVL.

This clonotype was found a few times. The chain carries TRBV18 and TRBJ1-6, with TRBD1 matching 11 bases. J was trimmed by 9 bases and V by 0 bases; bases with no gene match: 1. Germline CDR1 and CDR2: KGHSH and LQKENI. The CDR3 runs to 15 residues. CDR3 sequence: CASSPPGTGGSPLHF. In DNA form, the CDR3 reads TGTGCCAGCTCACCACCAGGGACAGGGGGTTCACCCCTCCACTTT.

This clonotype was picked up a small number of times. The chain has TRBV4-3 and TRBJ1-1; possible D gene TRBD1, 6 bases. The CDR3 totals 14 residues. Germline loops: CDR1 LGHNA, CDR2 YSLEER. V was pared by 4 bases and J by 4 bases, with 13 bases between. The CDR3 coding sequence is TGCGCCAGCAGCCGAGAGAGGACAGTCACTGAAGCTTTCTTT. Translating it yields CASSRERTVTEAFF.

There are a few counts of this clonotype. CDR3 bases: TGCAGTGCTAGTTGGGGGACCTCGAACACCGGGGAGCTGTTTTTT. Translated, it gives CSASWGTSNTGELFF. The gene calls are TRBV20-1 and TRBJ2-2; D is perhaps TRBD1 or TRBD2 (5 bases each). V gave up 3 bases and J gave up 0 bases, with 11 bases separating them. CDR1 and CDR2 (germline): DFQATT, SNEGSKA (reference sequence). CDR3 length: 15 residues.

This sequence joins TRBV5-5 and TRBJ2-3, with TRBD2 matching 9 bases. The CDR3 totals 17 residues. With 0 bases clipped from V and 7 bases from J, the junction kept 12 bases outside the gene matches. The germline V gene encodes CDR1 SGHKS and CDR2 YYEKEE (reference sequence). CDR3 amino acids: CASSLGPGSGGSHTQYF. CDR3 sequence (DNA): TGTGCCAGCAGCTTGGGGCCTGGCAGCGGGGGGTCCCATACGCAGTATTTT.

Comments on this clonotype: A much larger clone differs from this one at a single base, so this may be a read error. The chain joins TRBV20-1 to TRBJ2-7; D uncertain. Germline lookup yields CDR1 DFQATT and CDR2 SNEGSKA (reference sequence). V was trimmed by 1 base and J by 0 bases, leaving 10 bases between them. This CDR3 comprises 14 residues. The CDR3 sequence is CSARGHGVSYEQYV. The CDR3 region has the DNA TGCAGTGCTAGAGGCCATGGGGTCTCCTACGAGCAGTACGTC.

The genes are TRBV5-1 and TRBJ1-1; unclear D gene. The V end lost 0 bases, the J end lost 0 bases, and 6 bases lay between the germline ends. Germline values: CDR1 SGHRS, CDR2 YFSETQ. The CDR3 runs 14 residues. The CDR3 sequence: CASSLGTMNTEAFF. CDR3 DNA: TGCGCCAGCAGCTTGGGTACGATGAACACTGAAGCTTTCTTT.

The rearrangement uses TRBV7-2 and TRBJ1-4; D uncertain. The CDR3 has 15 amino acids. Trimming removed 4 bases at V and 11 bases at J, with 20 bases between. Germline V gene sequence: CDR1 SGHTA, CDR2 FQGNSA. In nucleotides, the CDR3 is TGTGCCAGCAGCTACCACCCGGACGGCGGTGCCAAACTGTTTTTT. Translated: CASSYHPDGGAKLFF. The variable domain in full, completed from reference TRBV7-2 and TRBJ1-4, reads GAGVSQSPSNKVTEKGKDVELRCDPISGHTALYWYRQSLGQGLEFLIYFQGNSAPDKSGLPSDRFSAERTGGSVSTLTIQRTQQEDSAVYLCASSYHPDGGAKLFFGSGTQLSVL.

On this clonotype itself: A read error may account for a junction end that differs from germline. This chain links TRBV5-6 with TRBJ1-3; no definite D call. This CDR3 contains 14 residues. CDR1 SGHDT and CDR2 YYEEEE come from the germline V gene. CDR3 sequence (DNA): TGTGCCAGCAGCTTAAGGTTTGCTGGAAACACCTTATATTTT. Residues: CASSLRFAGNTLYF.

This clonotype was counted between two and nine times. The chain combines TRBV27 with TRBJ2-1; 7 nucleotides match TRBD1. Germline V CDR1 and CDR2: MNHEY, SMNVEV (reference sequence). V was clipped by 5 bases and J by 10 bases; unmatched bases: 14. The CDR3 totals 15 residues. The CDR3: CASSPAQGKGYEQFF. The CDR3 DNA is TGTGCCAGCAGTCCCGCACAGGGGAAGGGGTACGAGCAGTTCTTC.

The chain recombines TRBV13 with TRBJ2-2; 9 bases line up with TRBD1. The germline V gene has CDR1 PRHDT and CDR2 FYEKMQ (reference sequence). This CDR3 is 19 amino acids long. V shed 5 bases, J shed 3 bases, and the junction held 16 bases outside the gene matches. In DNA form, the CDR3 reads TGTGCCAGCAGCCGCCCGAAGACAAGGACAGGGGAGGACACCGGGGAGCTGTTTTTT. It yields the protein CASSRPKTRTGEDTGELFF.

This clonotype appeared many times. The V call is TRBV7-2, the J call TRBJ2-2; D is unresolved. CDR3 length equals 13 residues. V was clipped by 2 bases and J by 7 bases, with 8 bases between them. CDR1 is SGHTA and CDR2 is FQGNSA in the germline V gene. For the CDR3, the DNA is TGTGCCAGCAGCTTAAGGCAGATCGGGGAGCTGTTTTTT. It encodes CASSLRQIGELFF.

V is TRBV7-9 and J is TRBJ2-2, with 8 bases that match TRBD1. This CDR3 contains 14 residues. The germline CDR1 and CDR2 sequences are SEHNR and FQNEAQ (reference sequence). With V trimmed by 5 bases and J by 10 bases, 9 bases remained unmatched. CDR3 sequence (DNA): TGTGCCAGCAGCCCTACAGGGGGGATGATGGAGCTGTTTTTT. As protein: CASSPTGGMMELFF.

This chain connects TRBV5-1 to TRBJ2-5, with TRBD1 identical over 9 bases. Unmatched junction bases numbered 3, after V lost 4 bases and J lost 2 bases. The CDR3 loop spans 14 amino acids. The germline CDR1 and CDR2 sequences are SGHRS and YFSETQ. CDR3 sequence: CASSGDREQETQYF. The CDR3 DNA reads TGCGCCAGCAGCGGGGACAGGGAGCAAGAGACCCAGTACTTC.

This chain joins TRBV25-1 and TRBJ2-2; TRBD2 might be the D (6 bases). The ends were cut back, 5 bases at V and 4 bases at J, with 14 bases in the middle. The CDR3 runs 15 residues. The germline CDR1 and CDR2 sequences are MGHDK and SYGVNS. Here the CDR3 DNA reads TGTGCCAGCAGTTCCCGGGGGTTCGGCACCGGGGAGCTGTTTTTT. As protein: CASSSRGFGTGELFF.

CDR3 sequence: CASNLQGSEQYF. Here the CDR3 DNA reads TGTGCCAGCAACCTACAGGGTTCCGAGCAGTACTTC. This sequence joins TRBV6-1 and TRBJ2-7, with a weak D call TRBD1 (6 bases). This CDR3 contains 12 residues. Between the trimmed V and J ends, which lost 7 bases and 6 bases, there was a span of 13 bases. CDR1 is MNHNS, CDR2 SASEGT, per germline.